The 15 T cell receptor beta chains given below trace back to one sample, sequenced in a study of early T cells in non-severe SARS-CoV-2 infection. TCRdb called the 5' RACE reads again in MiXCR, with one record for every CDR3 protein. The repertoire holds about 80,000 distinct CDR3 sequences, with 9.5% to 15% as singletons. Sample: whole blood, taken at baseline. The receptor set was obtained from an adult who was a healthcare worker with PCR-confirmed SARS-CoV-2 infection or an uninfected control (not recorded which). The donor label of this sample is uncertain.

This clonotype appeared a few times. The chain links TRBV5-1 to TRBJ2-5, with D uncertain. This CDR3 region has 14 residues. Germline CDR1 reads SGHRS; CDR2 reads YFSETQ. Deletions cut 0 bases from V and 1 base from J, with 7 bases between. CDR3 loop: CASSLDASQETQYF. CDR3 bases: TGCGCCAGCAGCTTGGATGCCAGCCAAGAGACCCAGTACTTC.

This chain links TRBV14 with TRBJ2-7, with D tentatively TRBD2 (5 bases). The V gene lost 2 bases and the J gene lost 6 bases, with 20 bases spanning the gap. The CDR3 spans 16 residues. Germline V lookup: CDR1 SGHDN, CDR2 FVKESK. CDR3 in DNA: TGTGCCAGCAGCCAAAGCTCGCGTGGGCCCCGGGGCGAGCAGTACTTC. The encoded protein is CASSQSSRGPRGEQYF.

This clonotype was counted many times. The genes are TRBV2 and TRBJ2-3; D unclear. The length of the CDR3 is 12 residues. The germline CDR1 and CDR2 sequences are SNHLY and FYNNEI. V lost 5 bases to trimming and J lost 6 bases, with 9 bases between them. Written as DNA, the CDR3 is TGTGCCAGCAGTTCGCAGACGGATACGCAGTATTTT. Amino acid sequence: CASSSQTDTQYF.

This clonotype has only a few counts. The chain recombines TRBV29-1 with TRBJ1-2; TRBD1 agrees at 10 bases. CDR3 length: 14 residues. Germline loops: CDR1 SQVTM, CDR2 ANQGSEA. V lost 4 bases and J lost 3; bases outside the gene matches: 5. The CDR3 DNA is TGCAGCGTTGTGCGGGACAGGGGACACTATGGCTACACCTTC. Encoded protein: CSVVRDRGHYGYTF.

This clonotype was detected ten times or more. The CDR3, as DNA: TGCAGTGCTAGCTGGGGGGCCTACAATGAGCAGTTCTTC. The encoded protein is CSASWGAYNEQFF. The J gene is TRBJ2-1, the V gene TRBV20-1, with D possibly TRBD2 on 6 matching bases. CDR1 and CDR2 (germline): DFQATT, SNEGSKA (reference sequence). The V end lost 3 bases, the J end lost 2 bases, and 8 bases lay between the germline ends. The CDR3 is 13 amino acids.

This clonotype was recorded a few times. The chain joins TRBV7-8 to TRBJ1-1; D might be TRBD1 (5 bases). The V gene's germline CDR1 is SGHVS and CDR2 FQNEAQ. The V gene lost 5 bases and the J gene lost 4 bases, with 14 bases spanning the gap. The CDR3 is made up of 14 amino acids. CDR3 DNA: TGTGCCAGCAGCAAGGGGAGCGGTGGCACTGAAGCTTTCTTT. It codes for CASSKGSGGTEAFF.

The chain combines TRBV5-1 with TRBJ2-3; 9 positions agree with TRBD2. Looked up from germline, CDR1 is SGHRS and CDR2 is YFSETQ. CDR3 length: 15 amino acids. After removal of 4 bases from V and 3 bases from J, the junction contained 6 bases not matched to a gene. The CDR3 region has the DNA TGCGCCAGCAGCGACGGACTAGCGCGAACAGATACGCAGTATTTT. Amino acid sequence: CASSDGLARTDTQYF.

This clonotype was seen a handful of times. The chain links TRBV6-1 to TRBJ2-1; D is undetermined. V was clipped by 2 bases and J by 14 bases, with 16 bases between them. The V gene's germline CDR1 is MNHNS and CDR2 SASEGT. The length of the CDR3 is 13 residues. The CDR3 reads CASSEILTTLKFF. The CDR3 DNA is TGTGCCAGCAGTGAAATCTTGACCACCCTAAAGTTCTTC.

The gene calls are TRBV6-1 and TRBJ1-1; 10 bases map to TRBD1. This CDR3 comprises 14 residues. Germline values: CDR1 MNHNS, CDR2 SASEGT. V shed 7 bases and J 5 bases; nucleotides not matched to a gene: 7. In nucleotides, the CDR3 is TGTGCCAGCAACAGGGACAGGGGATATACTGAAGCTTTCTTT. It specifies CASNRDRGYTEAFF.

This clonotype was detected many times. The V and J genes are TRBV5-5 and TRBJ1-4, with 9 bases aligning to TRBD1. The ends lost 4 bases at V and 7 bases at J; junction bases unmatched: 8. The germline V gene encodes CDR1 SGHKS and CDR2 YYEKEE (reference sequence). CDR3 length: 15 residues. The CDR3, as DNA: TGTGCCAGCAGCGTAGAGGACAGGGGAAGTGAAAAACTGTTTTTT. Its protein is CASSVEDRGSEKLFF.

The chain links TRBV27 to TRBJ1-1; D is unresolved. The CDR3 covers 14 residues. Germline CDR1 reads MNHEY; CDR2 reads SMNVEV (reference sequence). The V gene lost 4 bases and the J gene lost 4 bases, with 13 bases spanning the gap. The CDR3 here is CASSSGWSSTEAFF. The CDR3 DNA follows: TGTGCCAGCAGTTCCGGGTGGTCGAGCACTGAAGCTTTCTTT.

In this sample, this clonotype turned up many times. J is TRBJ2-1 and V is TRBV15, with 9 bases aligning to TRBD2. Germline V gives CDR1 LNHNV, CDR2 YYDKDF (reference sequence). The ends lost 3 bases at V and 4 bases at J; junction bases unmatched: 4. This CDR3 comprises 15 residues. The CDR3 loop reads CATSSAGGRYNEQFF. CDR3 in DNA: TGTGCCACCAGCAGCGCGGGAGGGAGATACAATGAGCAGTTCTTC.

In its sample, this clonotype was seen a few times. The chain employs TRBV7-2 and TRBJ2-5; 13 positions match TRBD2. The germline gives CDR1 SGHTA, CDR2 FQGNSA. The ends lost 5 bases at V and 5 bases at J; junction bases unmatched: 8. This CDR3 has 16 residues. CDR3 coding DNA: TGTGCCAGCAGCGCCACGGGACTAGCGGGGCGGGAGACCCAGTACTTC. Its protein is CASSATGLAGRETQYF.

This clonotype was seen a handful of times. The chain has TRBV4-3 and TRBJ2-3; D gene uncertain. This CDR3 has 14 residues. The V and J ends lost 1 base and 4 bases respectively, with 9 bases between them. Germline loops: CDR1 LGHNA, CDR2 YSLEER. CDR3 residues: CASSQGMGPDTQYF. The DNA of the CDR3 is TGCGCCAGCAGCCAAGGCATGGGTCCAGATACGCAGTATTTT.

This clonotype was observed a handful of times. The rearrangement uses TRBV9 and TRBJ2-7; the match to TRBD1 covers 9 bases. The V segment lost 0 bases and the J segment 3 bases; nucleotides outside the gene matches: 10. Germline V gene sequence: CDR1 SGDLS, CDR2 YYNGEE. The CDR3 sequence is 17 residues long. As DNA, the CDR3 is TGTGCCAGCAGCGTAGGGGTGGGGACAGGGCTTTTCTACGAGCAGTACTTC. This encodes CASSVGVGTGLFYEQYF.